A selection of T cell receptor beta chains follows, all from one sample in a study of cytomegalovirus exposure and HLA in healthy donors. This table comes from immunoSEQ multiplex PCR, and its TCRdb copy is limited to in-frame clones, with some not included. The sample yields 90,000 to 150,000 clones, more than 70% seen once. Sequenced: PBMCs. Every receptor here comes from a man aged 18 to 29 in good health and CMV-seronegative. The CDR3 runs from the conserved cysteine through the conserved F or W. The D gene is left open where the match is weak. Clone size, where shown, is once, few, many, or a class for clones that have expanded.

j_call | clone_size | d_call | v_call | cdr3_nt | cdr3_aa
TRBJ2-2 | once | . | TRBV5-5 | TGTGCCAGCAGCTTGGACAGCATAAAGAACACCGGGGAGCTGTTTTTT | CASSLDSIKNTGELFF
TRBJ1-1 | . | TRBD1 | TRBV6-1 | TGTGCCAGCAGTGAAGCGAGGGGGCAGAGCACAAAAGCTTTCTTT | CASSEARGQSTKAFF
TRBJ1-6 | . | TRBD1 | TRBV9 | TGTGCCAGCAGCGCCCTGCCGGACAGGGCTCTTTCACCCCTCCACTTT | CASSALPDRALSPLHF
TRBJ2-7 | . | TRBD2 | TRBV10-3 | TGTGCCATCAGTGTCTCCGGGACTAGCGGACTGGTCTACGAGCAGTACTTC | CAISVSGTSGLVYEQYF
TRBJ2-5 | . | TRBD2 | TRBV5-1 | TGCGCCAGCAGCTTTGGCCTGGCGGGAGGGTACGATAAAGAGACCCAGTACTTC | CASSFGLAGGYDKETQYF
TRBJ2-2 | . | TRBD2 | TRBV5-1 | TGCGCCAGCAGCTTACTAGCGGGAGGCTCGCCCGGGGAGCTGTTTTTT | CASSLLAGGSPGELFF
TRBJ2-7 | . | . | TRBV28 | TGTGCCAGCAGTTCGACCGACACCGGTTACGAGCAGTACTTC | CASSSTDTGYEQYF
TRBJ1-1 | . | . | TRBV5-1 | TGCGCCAGCAGCGGGAGGGTAGCGGGAGGAGCTTTCTTT | CASSGRVAGGAFF
TRBJ1-1 | . | . | TRBV25-1 | TGTGCCAGCAGTGAATATTTTTTAGACTCAGGGGTGAACACTGAAGCTTTCTTT | CASSEYFLDSGVNTEAFF
TRBJ1-1 | once | . | TRBV19 | TGTGCCAGTAGTATAGATCAGGGAAATTCGGCCGAAACTTTCTTT | CASSIDQGNSAETFF